These 20 T cell receptor beta chains were sequenced from one sample in a study of blood T cell repertoires in COVID-19. The repertoire was sequenced with immunoSEQ multiplex PCR; TCRdb's copy has only in-frame clones and lacks some. The table shows some 240,000 clones, with around nine tenths occurring only once. The material sequenced was PBMCs or T cells enriched from blood (not recorded which). The receptors stem from a woman in her 40s who had been exposed to COVID-19.

The V gene is TRBV11-3, the J gene TRBJ2-4; a possible D gene is TRBD1 (6 bases). The germline gives CDR1 SGHNT, CDR2 YENEEA. The V gene lost 5 bases and the J gene lost 1 base, with 21 bases spanning the gap. This CDR3 contains 18 residues. CDR3 in DNA: TGTGCCAGCAGCCAAGTTCGAGCGGCAGGGGTGGCCAAAAACATTCAGTACTTC. It is translated as CASSQVRAAGVAKNIQYF.

The rearrangement uses TRBV4-1 and TRBJ1-1, with D tentatively TRBD1 (5 bases). The CDR3 sequence is 12 residues long. Germline CDR1 reads MGHRA; CDR2 reads YSYEKL. The ends were cut back, 4 bases at V and 10 bases at J, with 13 bases in the middle. The CDR3, as DNA: TGCGCCAGCAGCCGAACTGGAGGGGTAGCTTTCTTT. It codes for CASSRTGGVAFF.

The count of this clone is one. J is TRBJ2-1 and V is TRBV7-6; TRBD2 matches 7 bases. With 1 base clipped from V and 5 bases from J, the junction kept 5 bases outside the gene matches. Germline values: CDR1 SGHVS, CDR2 FNYEAQ. The CDR3 is 15 residues long. The CDR3 spells CASSLDWGGNNEQFF. The DNA for the CDR3 is TGTGCCAGCAGCTTAGATTGGGGGGGTAACAATGAGCAGTTCTTC.

The V call is TRBV5-4, the J call TRBJ2-3, with 12 positions matching TRBD2. V shed 3 bases, J shed 4 bases, and the junction held 9 bases outside the gene matches. The CDR3 runs 17 residues. CDR1 SGHNT and CDR2 YYREEE come from the germline V gene (reference sequence). CDR3 amino acids: CASSWGASGRAADTQYF. The CDR3 bases are TGTGCCAGCAGCTGGGGGGCTAGCGGGAGGGCCGCAGATACGCAGTATTTT.

J is TRBJ1-1 and V is TRBV4-3, with D unclear. CDR3 size: 15 residues. V lost 1 base, J lost 1 base, and 10 bases lay in between. Germline V gene data show CDR1 as LGHNA and CDR2 as YSLEER. As DNA, the CDR3 is TGCGCCAGCAGCCAAGCTTCTAGGTCGAACACTGAAGCTTTCTTT. It is translated as CASSQASRSNTEAFF.

As DNA, the CDR3 is TGTGCCAGCAGCAATCATGCGTCCCCTATACGGGGCTACACCTTC. This encodes CASSNHASPIRGYTF. J is TRBJ1-2 and V is TRBV21-1. TRBV21-1 is labeled a pseudogene. The CDR3 extends over 15 amino acids.

This clone appeared a few times. The gene calls are TRBV27 and TRBJ1-3, with D possibly TRBD1 on 5 matching bases. The V end was cut by 5 bases, the J end by 4 bases, with 12 bases between. Germline CDR1 reads MNHEY; CDR2 reads SMNVEV (reference sequence). The CDR3 runs to 14 residues. Written as DNA, the CDR3 is TGTGCCAGCAGTCCTCGATGGGGCGGAAACACCATATATTTT. It is translated as CASSPRWGGNTIYF.

This chain uses TRBV6-6 with TRBJ2-3; 11 nucleotides line up with TRBD2. CDR1 MNHNY and CDR2 SVGAGI come from the germline V gene (reference sequence). V gave up 7 bases and J gave up 10 bases; unmatched junction bases: 13. The CDR3 totals 15 residues. The CDR3 spells CASTPGLAVTRAQYF. In nucleotides, the CDR3 is TGTGCCAGCACCCCGGGACTAGCGGTTACCCGGGCGCAGTATTTT.

The chain is built from TRBV5-1 and TRBJ2-7; tentatively, D is TRBD2 (5 bases). The CDR3 consists of 14 residues. The germline V and J ends were trimmed by 0 bases and 3 bases, with 10 bases remaining between them. Germline assignment: CDR1 SGHRS and CDR2 YFSETQ. As DNA, the CDR3 is TGCGCCAGCAGCTTGGCCCGGGAAAACTACGAGCAGTACTTC. It translates to CASSLARENYEQYF.

The chain has TRBV4-1 and TRBJ1-2; D remains ambiguous. The CDR3 consists of 16 residues. V dropped 1 base and J dropped 0 bases, with 12 bases sitting between them. CDR1 MGHRA and CDR2 YSYEKL come from the germline V gene. CDR3 in DNA: TGCGCCAGCAGCCAAGGGCCGACGCTAGCTAACTATGGCTACACCTTC. Translation gives CASSQGPTLANYGYTF.

This clone was recorded a few times. The sample holds other DNA sequences that translate to the same CDR3. The chain uses TRBV28 and TRBJ1-4; TRBD1 matches at 7 bases. The J segment lost 7 bases and the V segment lost 2 bases, leaving 7 bases of the junction unmatched. The germline gives CDR1 MDHEN, CDR2 SYDVKM. The CDR3 extends over 15 amino acids. The CDR3 nucleotides are TGTGCCAGCAGTTTACCCTTACAGGGGTCTGAAAAACTGTTTTTT. Its protein product is CASSLPLQGSEKLFF.

This rearrangement joins TRBV7-9 to TRBJ1-2; TRBD1 agrees at 7 bases. The CDR3 loop spans 15 amino acids. The junction had 5 bases not matched to a gene; V was cut back by 1 base and J by 3 bases. Germline CDR1 reads SEHNR; CDR2 reads FQNEAQ (reference sequence). CDR3 residues: CASSLEPGGDYGYTF. CDR3 DNA: TGTGCCAGCAGCTTAGAGCCAGGGGGTGACTATGGCTACACCTTC.

The CDR3 reads CASSRTVSSYEQYF. Written as DNA, the CDR3 is TGTGCCAGCAGCCGGACAGTCAGTTCCTACGAGCAGTACTTC. The V and J genes are TRBV7-8 and TRBJ2-7; possibly TRBD1 for D (6 bases). The germline V gene encodes CDR1 SGHVS and CDR2 FQNEAQ. The ends were cut back, 5 bases at V and 1 base at J, with 12 bases in the middle. This CDR3 is built from 14 residues.

This chain joins TRBV5-1 and TRBJ2-5, with 7 bases fitting TRBD1. The J segment lost 0 bases and the V segment lost 1 base, leaving 6 bases of the junction unmatched. CDR1 SGHRS and CDR2 YFSETQ come from the germline V gene. The CDR3 is 16 amino acids. CDR3 nucleotide sequence: TGCGCCAGCAGCTTGACAGGGGACCCGTACCAAGAGACCCAGTACTTC. It is translated as CASSLTGDPYQETQYF.

The CDR3 bases are TGTGCCAGCAGCCCCGGGGGACAGGCCTACAATGAGCAGTTCTTC. It is translated as CASSPGGQAYNEQFF. The chain employs TRBV11-2 and TRBJ2-1; 8 bases are shared with TRBD1. CDR3 size: 15 residues. The junction had 5 bases not matched to a gene; V was cut back by 5 bases and J by 2 bases. Germline V gene data show CDR1 as SGHAT and CDR2 as FQNNGV.

The chain couples TRBV4-3 to TRBJ2-3; TRBD1 matches at 8 bases. Germline V gene data show CDR1 as LGHNA and CDR2 as YSLEER. The CDR3 loop spans 15 amino acids. Losses at the gene ends were 0 bases for V and 7 bases for J; bases not matched to a gene: 6. The CDR3 here is CASSQDLGTGYTQYF. DNA of the CDR3: TGCGCCAGCAGCCAAGATCTGGGGACAGGTTATACGCAGTATTTT.

The J gene is TRBJ2-1, the V gene TRBV11-2; possible D gene TRBD2, 5 bases. This CDR3 is 13 amino acids long. Between the trimmed V and J ends, which lost 3 bases and 6 bases, there was a span of 9 bases. Per germline, CDR1 SGHAT and CDR2 FQNNGV. CDR3 region: CASSFSRGNEQFF. The CDR3 coding sequence is TGTGCCAGCAGCTTCTCCCGGGGCAATGAGCAGTTCTTC.

The chain couples TRBV6-5 to TRBJ1-4, with D perhaps matching TRBD1 (5 bases). V was clipped by 6 bases and J by 5 bases, with 10 bases between them. The CDR3 is 13 amino acids. Germline CDR1 MNHEY, CDR2 SVGAGI. The CDR3 loop reads CASRAGGNEKLFF. Written as DNA, the CDR3 is TGTGCCAGCAGGGCGGGGGGGAATGAAAAACTGTTTTTT.

This rearrangement joins TRBV30 to TRBJ1-2; D not resolved. Germline values: CDR1 GTSNPN, CDR2 SVGIG (reference sequence). This CDR3 comprises 14 residues. V gave up 1 base and J gave up 3 bases, with 12 bases separating them. In DNA, the CDR3 is TGTGCCTGGAGTGGAGGGAAGCCCCACTATGGCTACACCTTC. Amino acids: CAWSGGKPHYGYTF.

The chain has TRBV18 and TRBJ1-2, with D perhaps TRBD1 (5 bases). This CDR3 is built from 16 residues. The V gene's germline CDR1 is KGHSH and CDR2 LQKENI. The V end lost 0 bases, the J end lost 4 bases, and 15 bases lay between the germline ends. In DNA, the CDR3 is TGTGCCAGCTCACCACCGGACATTTTCGCGTCCTATGGCTACACCTTC. Translating it yields CASSPPDIFASYGYTF.